These 27 T cell receptor beta chains originate from one sample sequenced in a study of T cells in Graves' hyperthyroidism and ophthalmopathy. Researchers took RNA transcripts and amplified the TCR beta CDR3 regions from them. When the TCR CDR3 underwent first-round RT-PCR, the HTBI primer set was used. MiXCR was run by TCRdb on the multiplex PCR reads, yielding one entry per CDR3 protein. The data show about 610,000 distinct CDR3 sequences, around 16% seen once. Sequenced: blood. These receptors were obtained from a middle-aged woman with Graves' ophthalmopathy.

This clonotype has a count of ten or more. The CDR3 nucleotides are TGTGCCAGCAGTTGGAGGGCAGGGATAAACACTGAAGCTTTCTTT. Protein sequence: CASSWRAGINTEAFF. The chain recombines TRBV2 with TRBJ1-1; possible D gene TRBD1, 5 bases. This CDR3 comprises 15 residues. V was trimmed by 5 bases and J by 2 bases, leaving 15 bases between them. Germline CDR1 SNHLY, CDR2 FYNNEI.

The chain links TRBV6-9 to TRBJ1-5; D gene unclear. The CDR3 runs 15 residues. Trimming stripped 3 bases from V and 4 bases from J, with 13 bases between. The germline V gene has CDR1 MNHGY and CDR2 SVAAGI. CDR3 protein: CASSYSKVGNQPQHF. In DNA form, the CDR3 reads TGTGCCAGCAGTTACTCGAAGGTGGGAAATCAGCCCCAGCATTTT.

Ten or more counts support this clonotype. The chain uses TRBV9 and TRBJ2-3; TRBD2 is a possible D gene (6 bases). With 0 bases removed from V and 4 bases from J, the gap between germline ends came to 12 bases. Germline V CDR1 and CDR2: SGDLS, YYNGEE. The CDR3 covers 15 residues. CDR3 DNA: TGTGCCAGCAGCGTAGTAGGACTACAGTCAGATACGCAGTATTTT. Encoded protein: CASSVVGLQSDTQYF.

The chain joins TRBV2 to TRBJ2-1; 7 bases fit TRBD2. Looked up from germline, CDR1 is SNHLY and CDR2 is FYNNEI. Trimming removed 2 bases from V and 9 bases from J; junction bases left unmatched: 4. The CDR3 totals 13 residues. The CDR3 nucleotides read TGTGCCAGCAGTGAAAGCGGGATACGTGAGCAGTTCTTC. It yields the protein CASSESGIREQFF.

The sample holds many counts of this clonotype. The chain links TRBV12-3 or TRBV12-4 to TRBJ1-5, with D possibly TRBD1 on 5 matching bases. V dropped 1 base and J dropped 5 bases, with 6 bases sitting between them. CDR3 size: 13 residues. This CDR3 is CASSLEGDQPQHF. DNA of the CDR3: TGTGCCAGCAGTTTAGAAGGGGATCAGCCCCAGCATTTT.

This clonotype has more than one count but fewer than ten. The rearrangement links TRBV6-1 to TRBJ2-7; 7 nucleotides align to TRBD2. J gave up 0 bases and V 6 bases, and 8 bases lay outside the gene matches. CDR1 and CDR2 (germline): MNHNS, SASEGT. There are 15 residues in the CDR3. The CDR3 DNA is TGTGCCAGCAGAAGCACCGGGACTATCTCCTACGAGCAGTACTTC. It translates to CASRSTGTISYEQYF.

This clonotype was recorded at least ten times. The chain combines TRBV28 with TRBJ2-7; 7 nucleotides line up with TRBD2. Germline loops: CDR1 MDHEN, CDR2 SYDVKM. V lost 3 bases, J lost 2 bases, and 13 bases stayed unmatched. This CDR3 is 17 amino acids long. The CDR3 sequence is CASSFGLLVAGAYEQYF. CDR3 DNA sequence: TGTGCCAGCAGTTTCGGCTTACTCGTGGCGGGAGCCTACGAGCAGTACTTC.

This clonotype has a count of ten or more. This chain joins TRBV6-1 and TRBJ2-5; 7 bases are shared with TRBD1. CDR1 is MNHNS and CDR2 is SASEGT in the germline V gene. With 5 bases clipped from V and 4 bases from J, the junction kept 13 bases outside the gene matches. The CDR3 is 16 residues long. The CDR3: CASSPRTGDSAETQYF. The CDR3 region has the DNA TGTGCCAGCAGTCCAAGAACAGGGGATAGTGCAGAGACCCAGTACTTC.

The table lists this clonotype with many counts. The V call is TRBV28, the J call TRBJ1-1; D might be TRBD1 (5 bases). The CDR3 covers 12 residues. Between the trimmed V and J ends, which lost 2 bases and 10 bases, there was a span of 11 bases. Germline CDR1 reads MDHEN; CDR2 reads SYDVKM. CDR3 bases: TGTGCCAGCAGTTTACCGGGGAGGGGAGCTTTCTTT. This codes for CASSLPGRGAFF.

This clonotype was observed many times. The chain has TRBV7-9 and TRBJ2-1; 11 nucleotides line up with TRBD2. Trimming cost V 5 bases and J 8 bases; bases outside gene matches: 17. The germline V gene has CDR1 SEHNR and CDR2 FQNEAQ (reference sequence). CDR3 length: 18 residues. For the CDR3, the DNA is TGTGCCAGCAGCGAACCGAAAAGTAGCGGGAGGGCCGTCGATGAGCAGTTCTTC. Amino acid sequence: CASSEPKSSGRAVDEQFF.

This clonotype was seen a few times. The rearrangement joins TRBV5-1 to TRBJ2-7, with D possibly being TRBD1 (7 bases). CDR3 length: 14 amino acids. With 4 bases removed from V and 7 bases from J, the gap between germline ends came to 18 bases. The germline V gene has CDR1 SGHRS and CDR2 YFSETQ. The CDR3 sequence: CASSPRQGGQEQYF. The CDR3 nucleotides are TGCGCCAGCAGCCCCAGGCAGGGGGGTCAAGAGCAGTACTTC.

On this clonotype: Possible read error: a much larger clone is one base away. Because it lacks the conserved phenylalanine or tryptophan at the end, this CDR3 is likely a read error. The chain links TRBV6-1 to TRBJ2-7; D is uncertain. Germline V CDR1 and CDR2: MNHNS, SASEGT. The CDR3 totals 11 residues. The V end lost 4 bases, the J end lost 2 bases, and 3 bases lay between the germline ends. The CDR3 protein is CASSVTYEQYS. The DNA of the CDR3 is TGTGCCAGCAGTGTGACCTACGAGCAGTACTCC.

This clonotype was observed at least ten times. V is TRBV5-5 and J is TRBJ2-1; no reliable D call. This CDR3 has 15 residues. In germline, CDR1 is SGHKS, CDR2 YYEKEE (reference sequence). Trimming removed 2 bases at V and 11 bases at J, with 20 bases between. The CDR3 DNA reads as TGTGCCAGCAGCTTAGTTACGTCCGCCGCCGCCAAGCAGTTCTTC. Its protein product is CASSLVTSAAAKQFF.

This clonotype has a handful of counts. The chain couples TRBV5-1 to TRBJ2-5; TRBD1 agrees at 8 bases. The V segment lost 2 bases and the J segment 2 bases; nucleotides outside the gene matches: 14. Germline lookup yields CDR1 SGHRS and CDR2 YFSETQ. The CDR3 consists of 18 residues. The CDR3 loop reads CASSLGQGARGLQETQYF. The CDR3 region has the DNA TGCGCCAGCAGCTTAGGTCAGGGGGCGAGGGGCTTGCAAGAGACCCAGTACTTC.

The sample holds many counts of this clonotype. CDR3 DNA: TGTGCCAGCAGTAGTAGCGTCGGGGGAGAGACCCAGTACTTC. Translation: CASSSSVGGETQYF. The chain couples TRBV7-9 to TRBJ2-5, with a possible D match to TRBD2 (6 bases). CDR1 is SEHNR, CDR2 FQNEAQ, per germline (reference sequence). Trimming shortened V by 6 bases and J by 4 bases, and 15 bases separated the two germline ends. The CDR3 has 14 residues.

This clonotype appeared many times. The CDR3 reads CASSEALIQGAGDEQFF. CDR3 coding DNA: TGTGCCAGCAGTGAAGCGCTTATCCAGGGGGCGGGCGATGAGCAGTTCTTC. The V gene is TRBV2, the J gene TRBJ2-1; TRBD1 agrees at 8 bases. Losses at the gene ends were 0 bases for V and 8 bases for J; bases not matched to a gene: 12. The germline V gene has CDR1 SNHLY and CDR2 FYNNEI. The CDR3 spans 17 residues. The whole variable domain, filled in from reference TRBV2 and TRBJ2-1, reads EPEVTQTPSHQVTQMGQEVILRCVPISNHLYFYWYRQILGQKVEFLVSFYNNEISEKSEIFDDQFSVERPDGSNFTLKIRSTKLEDSAMYFCASSEALIQGAGDEQFFGPGTRLTVL.

As DNA, the CDR3 is TGTGCCAGCAGTGAGCTACTAGAAGAGACCCAGTACTTC. It encodes CASSELLEETQYF. V usage is TRBV6-1 and J usage is TRBJ2-5, with D possibly matching TRBD2 (5 bases). CDR1 is MNHNS, CDR2 SASEGT, per germline. CDR3 length: 13 amino acids. V was clipped by 3 bases and J by 3 bases, with 8 bases between them.

This clonotype has ten or more counts. V and J are TRBV3-1 and TRBJ2-1; the D gene is possibly TRBD1 (5 bases). Germline CDR1 LGHDT, CDR2 YNNKEL (reference sequence). The CDR3 covers 16 residues. Trimming took off 1 base at V and 5 bases at J, with 15 bases between the two ends. CDR3 DNA sequence: TGTGCCAGCAGCCAAGGAGGTCAGGGTATTAACAATGAGCAGTTCTTC. Its translation is CASSQGGQGINNEQFF.

This clonotype was counted only a few times. V usage is TRBV9 and J usage is TRBJ2-1; TRBD2 matches 8 bases. The CDR3 sequence is 15 residues long. The trim removed 6 bases at V and 0 bases at J, leaving 5 bases unmatched. Looked up from germline, CDR1 is SGDLS and CDR2 is YYNGEE. CDR3 nucleotide sequence: TGTGCCAGCACTCGCCTAGCGGGCTCCTACAATGAGCAGTTCTTC. This translates into CASTRLAGSYNEQFF.

This clonotype was detected ten times or more. The V and J genes are TRBV5-1 and TRBJ2-3; 7 bases match TRBD2. CDR3 length: 13 amino acids. Germline V lookup: CDR1 SGHRS, CDR2 YFSETQ. With V trimmed by 9 bases and J by 9 bases, 13 bases remained unmatched. The CDR3 DNA reads TGCGCCAAGGAACGGGGGGACTACGAAACGCAGTATTTT. Translating gives CAKERGDYETQYF.

The table lists this clonotype with many counts. The chain has TRBV15 and TRBJ2-1; D gene ambiguous. This CDR3 region has 14 residues. V dropped 0 bases and J dropped 9 bases, with 12 bases sitting between them. Germline V gene sequence: CDR1 LNHNV, CDR2 YYDKDF (reference sequence). CDR3 residues: CATSREGLYSEQFF. The CDR3 nucleotides read TGTGCCACCAGCAGAGAGGGTTTGTATTCTGAGCAGTTCTTC.

This clonotype was recorded at least ten times. The chain is built from TRBV2 and TRBJ1-5; D might be TRBD1 (5 bases). Germline CDR1 is SNHLY and CDR2 is FYNNEI. The V and J ends lost 7 bases and 7 bases respectively, with 17 bases between them. The CDR3 length is 14 residues. Written as DNA, the CDR3 is TGTGCCAGCAATACCGGGACTATTGGACAGCCCCAGCATTTT. It encodes CASNTGTIGQPQHF.

In this sample, this clonotype turned up a few times. V is TRBV5-1 and J is TRBJ2-3; 10 bases match TRBD1. The length of the CDR3 is 15 residues. Trimming at V came to 4 bases and at J to 3 bases, leaving 5 bases not matched to a gene. Germline CDR1 and CDR2: SGHRS and YFSETQ. CDR3 in DNA: TGCGCCAGCAGCAGACAGGGGGCCTTAACAGATACGCAGTATTTT. It specifies CASSRQGALTDTQYF.

As concerns this clonotype: One base away lies a much larger clone, so this may be a sequencing read error. The rearrangement links TRBV15 to TRBJ2-7; tentative D call: TRBD1 (5 bases). V lost 0 bases and J 5 bases, leaving 11 bases between the germline ends. The length of the CDR3 is 14 residues. Germline CDR1 LNHNV, CDR2 YYDKDF (reference sequence). The CDR3 bases are TGTGCCACCAGCAGAGACAGGGTATATCACGAGCAGTACTTC. The encoded protein is CATSRDRVYHEQYF. Based on the CDR3 plus reference TRBV15 and TRBJ2-7, the full variable domain is DAMVIQNPRYQVTQFGKPVTLSCSQTLNHNVMYWYQQKSSQAPKLLFHYYDKDFNNEADTPDNFQSRRPNTSFCFLDIRSPGLGDTAMYLCATSRDRVYHEQYFGPGTRLTVT.

A few counts support this clonotype. The chain combines TRBV28 with TRBJ1-2; D ambiguous. Germline lookup yields CDR1 MDHEN and CDR2 SYDVKM. Trimming cost V 5 bases and J 8 bases, with 15 bases left between them. The CDR3 loop spans 13 amino acids. CDR3 sequence (DNA): TGTGCCAGCAGTCCGCAGAGGCGGCAGGGCTACACCTTC. It codes for CASSPQRRQGYTF.

V usage is TRBV7-9 and J usage is TRBJ1-1; tentatively, D is TRBD1 (6 bases). V was trimmed by 6 bases and J by 5 bases, leaving 10 bases between them. Germline CDR1 reads SEHNR; CDR2 reads FQNEAQ (reference sequence). CDR3 size: 12 residues. The CDR3 loop reads CASRHQGTEAFF. The CDR3, as DNA: TGTGCCAGCAGACACCAGGGGACTGAAGCTTTCTTT.

This clonotype turned up a few times. This chain uses TRBV7-3 with TRBJ2-3; no firm D call. The CDR3 consists of 14 residues. V lost 1 base and J lost 3, with 8 bases in between. From germline, CDR1 is SGHTA and CDR2 FQGTGA. CDR3 sequence reads: CASSLNGLTDTQYF. The CDR3 DNA sequence: TGTGCCAGCAGCTTAAACGGGCTGACAGATACGCAGTATTTT.